This TCR beta chain was recorded in a study of identical twins. Study-wide findings and caveats: There is a chance that invariant MAIT and iNKT cells partially muddied zero-insertion analyses.

V was shortened by 0 bases and J by 5 bases, with 14 bases between the two germline ends. Germline assignment: CDR1 SGHNT and CDR2 YYREEE (reference sequence). The CDR3 has 15 residues. This clonotype was counted at least ten times. Its antigen is currently unknown. TCRdb re-analysed the 5' RACE reads in MiXCR, keeping a single row per CDR3 protein. Of roughly 690,000 distinct CDR3 sequences in the sample, 6% to 6.5% are singletons; the top ten hold roughly 1.8%. Input material: naive T cells sorted from blood. The chain recombines TRBV5-4 with TRBJ2-5; D might be TRBD2 (6 bases). The sequence came from a man in his late teens or twenties in good health. CDR3 nucleotides: TGTGCCAGCAGCTTGGGTGCGGGGTCTGACGAGACCCAGTACTTC. This translates into CASSLGAGSDETQYF.